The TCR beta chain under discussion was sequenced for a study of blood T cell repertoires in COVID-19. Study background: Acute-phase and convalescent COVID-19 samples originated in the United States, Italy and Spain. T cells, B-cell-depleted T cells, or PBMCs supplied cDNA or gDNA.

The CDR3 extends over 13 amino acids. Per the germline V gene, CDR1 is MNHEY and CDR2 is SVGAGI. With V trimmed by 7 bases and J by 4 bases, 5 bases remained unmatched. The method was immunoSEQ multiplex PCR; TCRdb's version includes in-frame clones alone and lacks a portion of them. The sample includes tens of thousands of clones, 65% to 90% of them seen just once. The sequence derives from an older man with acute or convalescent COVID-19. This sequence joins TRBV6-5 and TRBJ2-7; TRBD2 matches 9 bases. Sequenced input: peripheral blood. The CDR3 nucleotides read TGTGCCAGCACCGCGGGAGGGCCTTACGAGCAGTACTTC. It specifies CASTAGGPYEQYF.